The source of this T cell receptor (beta chain) is a study of glioma-infiltrating T cells. As for this clonotype: Its antigen is unknown.

Amplification of TCR alpha and beta CDR3 regions from RNA used iRepertoire nested multiplex PCR. Tissue mRNA or PBMC total RNA, roughly 85-450 ng, went into one-step reverse transcription and amplification. TCRdb passed the multiplex PCR reads through MiXCR, listing each CDR3 protein once. The table shows some 160,000 distinct CDR3 sequences, with about 47% occurring only once. The CDR3 spans 15 residues. Trimming stripped 1 base from V and 1 base from J, with 8 bases between. Study-level results: CDR3 overlap between tissue and blood was very small. Above-expected tissue-blood divergence occurred in all gliomas, most in low-grade ones.

The TCR sequence derives from a human donor with low-grade glioma or glioblastoma, undergoing nonglioma brain surgery, or in good health (not recorded which). Sequencing was performed on glioma tissue, nonneoplastic brain tissue, or PBMCs (not recorded which). V usage is TRBV12-3 or TRBV12-4 and J usage is TRBJ1-5; D possibly corresponds to TRBD1 (6 bases). CDR3: CASSLVQGSNQPQHF. The CDR3, as DNA: TGTGCCAGCAGTTTAGTACAGGGAAGCAATCAGCCCCAGCATTTT.